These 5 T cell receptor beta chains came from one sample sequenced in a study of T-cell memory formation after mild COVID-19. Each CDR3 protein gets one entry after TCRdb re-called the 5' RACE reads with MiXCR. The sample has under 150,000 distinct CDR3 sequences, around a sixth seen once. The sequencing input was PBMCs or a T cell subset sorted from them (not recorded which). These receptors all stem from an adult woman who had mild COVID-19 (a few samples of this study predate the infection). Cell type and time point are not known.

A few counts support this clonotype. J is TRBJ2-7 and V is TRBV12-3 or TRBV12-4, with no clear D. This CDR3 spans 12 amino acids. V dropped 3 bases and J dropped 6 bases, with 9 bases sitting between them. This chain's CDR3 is CASSFQLPEQYF. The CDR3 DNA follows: TGTGCCAGCAGTTTTCAGCTGCCCGAGCAGTACTTC.

The CDR3 nucleotides are TGTGCCATCAGTGAGTCTAAGGGGCGCACCTCCTACGAGCAGTACTTC. Translated: CAISESKGRTSYEQYF. V gene TRBV10-3 combines with J gene TRBJ2-7, with a tentative D call TRBD1 (5 bases). Deletions cut 0 bases from V and 0 bases from J, with 12 bases between. The CDR3 extends over 16 amino acids. The V gene's germline CDR1 is ENHRY and CDR2 SYGVKD.

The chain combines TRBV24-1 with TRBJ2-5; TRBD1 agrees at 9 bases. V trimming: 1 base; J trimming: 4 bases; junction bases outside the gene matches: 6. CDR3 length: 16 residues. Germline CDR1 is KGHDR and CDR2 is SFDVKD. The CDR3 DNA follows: TGTGCCACCAGTGATTTCGGGCGGGACAGGGCAGAGACCCAGTACTTC. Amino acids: CATSDFGRDRAETQYF.

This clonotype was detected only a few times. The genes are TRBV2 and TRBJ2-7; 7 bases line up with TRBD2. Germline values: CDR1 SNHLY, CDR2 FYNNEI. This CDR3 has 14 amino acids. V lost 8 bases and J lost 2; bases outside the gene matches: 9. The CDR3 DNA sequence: TGTGCCAGCTCTAGGGAGGGAACCCCCTACGAGCAGTACTTC. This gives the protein CASSREGTPYEQYF.

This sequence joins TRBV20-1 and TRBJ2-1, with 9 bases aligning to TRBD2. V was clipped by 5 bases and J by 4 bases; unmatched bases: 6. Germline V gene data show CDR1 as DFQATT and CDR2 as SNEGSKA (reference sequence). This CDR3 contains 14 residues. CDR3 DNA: TGCAGTGCTTGCAAGCGGGGGGCATACAATGAGCAGTTCTTC. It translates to CSACKRGAYNEQFF.